This T cell receptor (beta chain) was recorded in a study of beta chain features in type 1 diabetes (dated by TCRdb to the late 2010s). Turning to the overall study: No differences in mean age, gender distribution, total cell number or subset yield were found between patients and healthy donors. A total of 90 million to 130 million sorted cells were examined across all samples, and a strong correlation was observed between cell number per subset and RNA yield. The study compared the TCRB repertoires of sorted circulating CD4+ T cell subsets in recently diagnosed type 1 diabetes patients with those in matched healthy donors. Regulatory and stem cell-like memory subsets were obtained from only 8 patients and about eight healthy donors, while naive and central memory subsets were obtained from all 30 or so donors.

This clone appeared a few times. It lacks a known antigen. No clone much larger than this one lies a single base away; base qualities are absent. Each donor gave one peripheral blood draw, around 0.12 L on average, collected into heparinised tubes. Naive, central memory, regulatory and stem cell-like memory CD4+ T cells were sorted on a BD FACSAria II using a panel including CD45RO, CCR7, CD25, CD127, CD95 and CD27. Every sorted population had a purity above 95%. PBMCs were separated immediately by Lymphoprep density gradient centrifugation and were stained directly, without being cultured. So that batch effects would be minimized, each experiment stained and sorted samples in pairs, pairing one healthy donor with one patient. The entire amount of isolated RNA was reverse transcribed using the High Capacity cDNA Reverse Transcription Kit, so the sequenced TCRB transcripts were expressed ones. Naive, central memory and regulatory T cell samples underwent deep immunoSEQ sequencing, averaging roughly 3.5 million total reads per sample. After sorted cells were lysed in RLT buffer, RNA was extracted with DNase-treated RNeasy Micro or Mini kits, with the choice depending on cell number. Each cell subset was processed on its own to prevent cross-contamination, while patient and healthy donor samples were processed together. The immunoSEQ multiplex PCR was used to amplify TCRB sequences from cDNA, yielding 87-bp fragments that span the CDR3 region. The amplicons were sequenced using the Illumina HiSeq platform. For the original study's pipeline: PCR bias was computationally corrected using synthetic template baselines, reads within Hamming distance 2 were collapsed, and singletons that could not be merged were discarded. Reads were aligned to IMGT to assign V, D and J genes, CDR3 length, and insertions or deletions at six rearrangement sites. Within each subset, clonotype counts were normalized to sorted cell number, after which true diversity and Gini coefficients were computed with the tcR R package. The overlap coefficient, calculated on TCRB nucleotide sequences, was used to measure repertoire sharing. This is the immuneACCESS table as TCRdb keeps it, with only in-frame sequences that have V and J called. A part of the clones is gone; compared with another copy, unresolved V genes explain less than half, and the rest is unexplained. D and trimming come from the DNA, and the V and J calls and clone size come from that table. Across this sample there are some 150,000 clones, with about 44% seen only once. The ten largest clones add up to roughly 0.43% of the sample.

V lost 3 bases and J lost 2 bases, and the count of bases not matched to a germline gene is 7. The CDR3 runs 16 residues from the cysteine to the phenylalanine. Of the read, only the CDR3 DNA is kept; its 48 bases are in frame from base 1. Sequences MDHEN (CDR1) and SYDVKM (CDR2) are obtained from the germline V gene. Overall study outcomes, separate from this receptor: Because the HLA sub-analyses included only small numbers of individuals, any influence of HLA type on TCRB rearrangement was left unresolved. Because cDNA rather than genomic DNA was sequenced, highly expressing activated cells could have been over-represented, although no difference in activation and CD3 levels was found between groups. Patients with type 1 diabetes made fewer insertions and deleted more nucleotides at VDJ recombination sites, implying thymic rearrangement abnormalities. PCR may preferentially amplify shorter templates, but because patient and control samples were amplified and corrected together, any resulting skew would affect both groups equally. A moderate but significant shortening of TCRB CDR3 length was observed in type 1 diabetes patients in all four CD4+ subsets. The naive, central memory and regulatory TCRB repertoires appeared to resemble one another more closely among patients than among healthy donors.

Recombination linked TRBV28 to TRBJ1-2; 9 bases in the junction line up with TRBD1. Sequencing input: Tregs from blood. The meaning of the sample's cell subset or site label: regulatory CD4+ T cells. The receptor comes from a man younger than 30 in good health. The DNA sequence is TGTGCCAGCAGTTTTCTGGGACAGGGATGGAACTATGGCTACACCTTC. This is translated as CASSFLGQGWNYGYTF.